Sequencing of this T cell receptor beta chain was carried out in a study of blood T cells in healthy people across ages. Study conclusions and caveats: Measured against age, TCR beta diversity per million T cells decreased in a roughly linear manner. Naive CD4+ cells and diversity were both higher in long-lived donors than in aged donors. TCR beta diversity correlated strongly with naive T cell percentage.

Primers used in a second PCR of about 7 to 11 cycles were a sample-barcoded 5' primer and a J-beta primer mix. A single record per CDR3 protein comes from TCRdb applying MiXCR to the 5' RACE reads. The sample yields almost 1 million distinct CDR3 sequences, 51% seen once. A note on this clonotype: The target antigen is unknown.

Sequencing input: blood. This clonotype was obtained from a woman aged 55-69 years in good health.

The DNA of the CDR3 is TGCAGTGCTAGAGATCGCCGGGAGGGGTTAGTTAATGAGCAGTTCTTC. It yields the protein CSARDRREGLVNEQFF. The chain carries TRBV20-1 and TRBJ2-1; 8 bases are shared with TRBD2. V trimming: 0 bases; J trimming: 7 bases; junction bases outside the gene matches: 11. Germline CDR1 DFQATT, CDR2 SNEGSKA (reference sequence). CDR3 length: 16 amino acids.